Presented here are 11 T cell receptor beta chains from one specimen sequenced in a study of cytomegalovirus exposure and HLA in healthy donors. With 60 Vbeta and 13 Jbeta primers, the PCR was carried out. The repertoire was sequenced with immunoSEQ multiplex PCR; TCRdb's copy has only in-frame clones and lacks some. The sample carries more than 75,000 clones, about four fifths recorded once. The specimen sequenced was PBMCs. These receptors all come from a woman between 40 and 50 years old in good health and CMV-seronegative.

This clone was seen a few times. The gene calls are TRBV4-1 and TRBJ2-5; weak D call: TRBD2 (6 bases). Trimming left V 0 bases short and J 5 bases short, with 13 bases between. CDR1 is MGHRA and CDR2 is YSYEKL in the germline V gene. CDR3 length: 15 amino acids. CDR3 nucleotides: TGCGCCAGCAGCCAAGAACAGGACTATCGGGAGACCCAGTACTTC. Protein sequence: CASSQEQDYRETQYF.

V and J are TRBV29-1 and TRBJ1-2; 7 positions match TRBD1. This CDR3 has 14 residues. Germline V gene lookup returns CDR1 SQVTM and CDR2 ANQGSEA. The trim removed 0 bases at V and 8 bases at J, leaving 9 bases unmatched. The CDR3 nucleotides read TGCAGCGTTGAAGATTTCACAGGGGCTGGCGGCTACACCTTC. As protein: CSVEDFTGAGGYTF.

The rearrangement uses TRBV5-6 and TRBJ1-1, with a tentative D call TRBD1 (5 bases). Germline V gives CDR1 SGHDT, CDR2 YYEEEE. The V end was cut by 4 bases, the J end by 4 bases, with 17 bases between. The CDR3 consists of 15 residues. CDR3 region: CASSPPRWGGTEAFF. In DNA, the CDR3 is TGTGCCAGCAGCCCACCCAGATGGGGGGGCACTGAAGCTTTCTTT.

V and J are TRBV4-2 and TRBJ2-2, with 8 positions matching TRBD1. With 4 bases clipped from V and 4 bases from J, the junction kept 8 bases outside the gene matches. Germline CDR1 is LGHNA and CDR2 is YNFKEQ. The CDR3 totals 16 residues. In nucleotides, the CDR3 is TGTGCCAGCAGCCCCCATCGGACAGGGAGCACCGGGGAGCTGTTTTTT. This translates into CASSPHRTGSTGELFF.

V usage is TRBV6-5 and J usage is TRBJ1-6; 7 nucleotides match TRBD1. This CDR3 is built from 15 residues. The germline gives CDR1 MNHEY, CDR2 SVGAGI. Trimming took 6 bases from V and 8 from J; bases not matched to a gene: 10. The CDR3 DNA reads TGTGCCAGCAGGCCCTGGGGACAGAACCATTCACCCCTCCACTTT. Amino acid sequence: CASRPWGQNHSPLHF.

The chain is built from TRBV6-5 and TRBJ2-7, with 10 bases aligning to TRBD2. This CDR3 has 14 residues. J lost 5 bases, V lost 2 bases, and 3 bases had no gene match. From germline, CDR1 is MNHEY and CDR2 SVGAGI. The CDR3 is CASSYLGLADEQYF. CDR3 in DNA: TGTGCCAGCAGTTACCTCGGACTAGCGGACGAGCAGTACTTC.

This chain links TRBV5-1 with TRBJ1-1; 10 bases are a match to TRBD1. Germline-derived CDR1 and CDR2 are SGHRS and YFSETQ. V was pared by 1 base and J by 0 bases, with 6 bases of the junction left unmatched. The CDR3 is 17 residues long. CDR3 DNA: TGCGCCAGCAGCTTGTTTCCGGGACAGGGGATGAACACTGAAGCTTTCTTT. It encodes CASSLFPGQGMNTEAFF.

The chain links TRBV9 to TRBJ2-2, with D unresolved. The CDR3 extends over 12 amino acids. The germline V and J ends were trimmed by 3 bases and 6 bases, with 6 bases remaining between them. Per germline, CDR1 SGDLS and CDR2 YYNGEE. The CDR3 is CASSAPSGELFF. DNA for the CDR3: TGTGCCAGCAGCGCCCCCTCCGGGGAGCTGTTTTTT.

J is TRBJ1-3 and V is TRBV5-6, with D tentatively TRBD1 (5 bases). The CDR3 length is 15 residues. V lost 0 bases, J lost 2 bases, and 9 bases lay in between. Looked up from germline, CDR1 is SGHDT and CDR2 is YYEEEE. CDR3 sequence: CASSLARAAGNTIYF. The CDR3 bases are TGTGCCAGCAGCTTGGCCAGGGCTGCTGGAAACACCATATATTTT.

The rearrangement uses TRBV5-1 and TRBJ2-7; D not resolved. This CDR3 has 18 amino acids. V was trimmed by 1 base and J by 0 bases, leaving 20 bases between them. Germline CDR1 and CDR2: SGHRS and YFSETQ. The CDR3 DNA sequence: TGCGCCAGCAGCTTGCGGTCGCAAACGGCTCAGCGCTCCTACGAGCAGTACTTC. Translated: CASSLRSQTAQRSYEQYF. Full variable domain (missing parts from reference TRBV5-1 and TRBJ2-7): KAGVTQTPRYLIKTRGQQVTLSCSPISGHRSVSWYQQTPGQGLQFLFEYFSETQRNKGNFPGRFSGRQFSNSRSEMNVSTLELGDSALYLCASSLRSQTAQRSYEQYFGPGTRLTVT.

This chain joins TRBV4-1 and TRBJ2-5; the match to TRBD1 covers 10 bases. CDR3 length equals 15 residues. CDR1 and CDR2 from the germline V gene are MGHRA and YSYEKL. Trimming cost V 1 base and J 5 bases; bases outside gene matches: 4. The CDR3 loop reads CASSQGDRGGETQYF. The CDR3 nucleotides read TGCGCCAGCAGCCAAGGGGACAGGGGAGGGGAGACCCAGTACTTC.